Listed here is a single T cell receptor beta chain. What it binds is unknown. At one end the junction does not follow the germline gene, possibly because of a read error. RNA transcripts gave rise to amplified TCR beta CDR3 regions. First-round RT-PCR of the TCR CDR3 relied on the HTBI primer set. TCRdb fed the multiplex PCR reads into MiXCR, producing one record per CDR3 protein. The sample yields about 480,000 distinct CDR3 sequences, 13% to 15% seen once. A lack of ophthalmopathy progression within 18 months defined stable Graves' hyperthyroidism. The V gene's germline CDR1 is MNHNS and CDR2 SASEGT. The CDR3 is made up of 17 amino acids. The sample belongs to a study of T cells in Graves' hyperthyroidism and ophthalmopathy. Study observations and caveats: Separation of ophthalmopathy from stable hyperthyroidism was achieved by a 13 V-J model.

The specimen was blood. The V gene is TRBV6-1, the J gene TRBJ1-2; possibly TRBD1 for D (6 bases). This receptor was identified in a woman aged 18-29 years with Graves' hyperthyroidism. CDR3 sequence reads: CTSSVDAAEQGSDGYTF. The CDR3 nucleotides are TGTACCAGCAGTGTAGATGCAGCAGAACAGGGTTCGGATGGCTACACCTTC.